The T cell receptor (beta chain) under discussion was sequenced for a study of radiotherapy plus CTLA-4 blockade in lung cancer (dated by TCRdb to between 2017 and 2018). For the wider study: Objective responses were observed in 18% of enrolled patients, and disease control was achieved in approximately 30%.

Points on this clone: Its antigen remains undetermined. Qualities for individual bases were not recorded, and no much larger clone is one base off.

Overall results and qualifications from the work: The strongest predictors of response were reported to be early dynamic shifts in blood T cell clones along with a rise in serum interferon-beta following radiation. TCR clones derived from tumors expanded in peripheral blood after treatment with radiotherapy and ipilimumab.

The CDR3 measures 15 amino acids from cysteine to phenylalanine. CDR3 DNA is the only sequence kept; it has 45 bases, read in frame from the first base. CDR1 and CDR2, per the germline V gene, are SGHTA and FQGNSA. V and J lose 6 bases and 3 bases, and a span of 15 bases separates them. The study evaluated CTLA-4 blockade (ipilimumab) given together with focal radiation therapy in patients who had chemo-refractory metastatic non-small-cell lung cancer. Libraries were built with the immunoSEQ multiplex PCR assay. Drawn from immuneACCESS, this table holds only the in-frame rearrangements with V and J called that TCRdb kept. Clones are partly lost; checked studies trace under half to an unresolved V gene and leave the rest unexplained. The sample data list about 90,000 clones, and approximately 82% of these were observed just once. In total, the top ten clones hold more than 14% of the sample.

The receptor chain draws on TRBV7-2 and TRBJ2-1; the best D guess is TRBD2, with 5 bases matching. This specimen was peripheral blood, taken from a patient treated with radiotherapy plus ipilimumab. This receptor was identified in a human donor with non-small cell lung cancer that progressed on radiotherapy plus ipilimumab. CDR3 reads: CASSPAGVGYNEQFF. The bases read TGTGCCAGCAGTCCAGCCGGGGTGGGCTACAATGAGCAGTTCTTC.